Relative to its sample, the clone carrying this T cell receptor (beta chain) is medium-sized. Its antigen is as yet unknown. These data belong to a study of spatial heterogeneity in lung cancer. Study findings and constraints: Intratumoral expanded alpha and beta TCR counts were found to track tumor mutation counts.

TCRdb called the 5' RACE reads again in MiXCR, with one record for every CDR3 protein. The sample gives about 3,700 distinct CDR3 sequences, roughly 5% of which show up once; more than 13% is in the top ten. Time point: sample taken at primary tumor resection. Germline V lookup: CDR1 GTSNPN, CDR2 SVGIG (reference sequence). This CDR3 contains 14 residues. Trimming pared 5 bases from V and 4 bases from J, leaving 15 bases between. This specimen consisted of lung tumor tissue, obtained at surgery. The source of this sequence is a female donor with early-stage non-small cell lung cancer. V gene TRBV30 combines with J gene TRBJ1-3; D is unclear. CDR3 protein: CAWSGLGFGNTIYF. The CDR3 DNA reads as TGTGCCTGGTCGGGGTTAGGGTTCGGAAACACCATATATTTT.